A selection of T cell receptor beta chains follows, all from one sample in a study of blood T cell repertoires in COVID-19. TCRdb's copy holds only in-frame clones and misses some; the assay was immunoSEQ multiplex PCR. The data contain approximately 99,000 clones, 70% to 90% of them singletons. The sequenced sample consisted of peripheral blood. The source of these receptors is a human donor in a cohort sampled during active COVID-19. The CDR3 runs from the conserved cysteine through the conserved F or W. Each record gives: clone size, V gene, J gene, D gene, CDR3 DNA, CDR3 protein. D genes are given only for firm matches. The size entry is marked missing in some rows and otherwise reads once, few, many or a size class.

size: .
V: TRBV10-3
J: TRBJ2-7
D: TRBD2
DNA: TGTGCCATCTCAACTAGCGGGAGGGCCCACGAGCAGTACTTC
CDR3: CAISTSGRAHEQYF

size: .
V: TRBV24-1
J: TRBJ2-5
D: TRBD1
DNA: TGTGCCACCAGTTCTAGGGGCAGGGGGCGAGAGACCCAGTACTTC
CDR3: CATSSRGRGRETQYF

size: .
V: TRBV6-6
J: TRBJ2-7
D: TRBD1
DNA: TGTGCCAGCATTCGCGACAGGGGCCGCCACGAGCAGTACTTC
CDR3: CASIRDRGRHEQYF

size: .
V: TRBV5-1
J: TRBJ1-2
D: TRBD1
DNA: TGCGCCAGCACCAGGGACAGGGGGAGGTATGGCTACACCTTC
CDR3: CASTRDRGRYGYTF

size: .
V: TRBV5-1
J: TRBJ2-3
D: TRBD2
DNA: TGCGCCAGCAGCGGATTAGCGGGAGGTAGCACAGATACGCAGTATTTT
CDR3: CASSGLAGGSTDTQYF

size: .
V: TRBV2
J: TRBJ2-1
D: TRBD2
DNA: TGTGCCAGCAGTCCCTTAGCGGGCTCCTACAATGAGCAGTTCTTC
CDR3: CASSPLAGSYNEQFF

size: .
V: TRBV6-5
J: TRBJ2-7
D: .
DNA: TGTGCCAGCAGTATAATACAGGGCTCCTACGAGCAGTACTTC
CDR3: CASSIIQGSYEQYF

size: .
V: TRBV29-1
J: TRBJ2-7
D: TRBD2
DNA: TGCAGCGTTGAAGATCCTAGCGGGCCCTCCAACGAGCAGTACTTC
CDR3: CSVEDPSGPSNEQYF

size: .
V: TRBV25-1
J: TRBJ2-7
D: .
DNA: TGTGCCAGCAGCGGGACTCATAACGCCTACGAGCAGTACTTC
CDR3: CASSGTHNAYEQYF

size: .
V: TRBV9
J: TRBJ2-6
D: .
DNA: TGTGCCAGCAGCGTAGGCGGTACCTCTGGGGCCAACGTCCTGACTTTC
CDR3: CASSVGGTSGANVLTF

size: .
V: TRBV6-5
J: TRBJ2-7
D: .
DNA: TGTGCCAGCAGTCGACAGGCCATCTCCTACGAGCAGTACTTC
CDR3: CASSRQAISYEQYF

size: .
V: TRBV5-1
J: TRBJ1-1
D: TRBD1
DNA: TGCGCCAGCAGCTTGGCCGTTAGGGGGCTGTTGGAAACTGAAGCTTTCTTT
CDR3: CASSLAVRGLLETEAFF

size: .
V: TRBV27
J: TRBJ2-2
D: .
DNA: TGTGCCAGCAGTGAAATTCAGGGTTTGGCCGGGGAGCTGTTTTTT
CDR3: CASSEIQGLAGELFF

size: .
V: TRBV28
J: TRBJ2-1
D: TRBD1
DNA: TGTGCCAGCAGTCTCCGGGGGACAGGGGGCGGCGATGAGCAGTTCTTC
CDR3: CASSLRGTGGGDEQFF

size: .
V: TRBV19
J: TRBJ2-2
D: TRBD1
DNA: TGTGCCAGTAGTATAGGGACAGGTATCGGCGGGGAGCTGTTTTTT
CDR3: CASSIGTGIGGELFF

size: .
V: TRBV11-2
J: TRBJ2-2
D: TRBD1
DNA: TGTGCCAGCAGCTTAGGGGGGACAGGCTATGGGGAGCTGTTTTTT
CDR3: CASSLGGTGYGELFF

size: .
V: TRBV3-1/TRBV3-2
J: TRBJ2-6
D: .
DNA: TGTGCCAGCAGCCAAGACCACTCTGGGGCCAACGTCCTGACTTTC
CDR3: CASSQDHSGANVLTF

size: .
V: TRBV4-1
J: TRBJ1-1
D: .
DNA: TGCGCCAGCAGCCAAGATCAAGTGGCCAGGGGACCCACTGAAGCTTTCTTT
CDR3: CASSQDQVARGPTEAFF

size: .
V: TRBV27
J: TRBJ2-7
D: .
DNA: TGTGCCAGCAGTCCCAGGGCGGCCTACGAGCAGTACTTC
CDR3: CASSPRAAYEQYF

size: .
V: TRBV19
J: TRBJ1-5
D: .
DNA: TGTGCCAGTAGTGTTACAGGTCCCTCTCAGCCCCAGCATTTT
CDR3: CASSVTGPSQPQHF

size: .
V: TRBV7-9
J: TRBJ1-5
D: TRBD1
DNA: TGTGCCAGCAGCTTAGTAGAGGGACAGGAGGGGGTGAGTCAGCCCCAGCATTTT
CDR3: CASSLVEGQEGVSQPQHF

size: .
V: TRBV18
J: TRBJ1-1
D: .
DNA: TGTGCCAGCTCACCTTTTAACGCGGCGAACACTGAAGCTTTCTTT
CDR3: CASSPFNAANTEAFF

size: .
V: TRBV9
J: TRBJ1-2
D: TRBD1
DNA: TGTGCCAGCAGCGCCGACAGGGGGATCTATGGCTACACCTTC
CDR3: CASSADRGIYGYTF

size: .
V: TRBV3-1/TRBV3-2
J: TRBJ2-5
D: TRBD2
DNA: TGTGCCAGCAGCCAGCCTAGCGGGAGTGAACAAGAGACCCAGTACTTC
CDR3: CASSQPSGSEQETQYF

size: .
V: TRBV9
J: TRBJ1-2
D: TRBD1
DNA: TGTGCCAGCAGCGCCGGAGACAGGGCGGCCATGGGCCAAAACTATGGCTACACCTTC
CDR3: CASSAGDRAAMGQNYGYTF

size: .
V: TRBV27
J: TRBJ2-1
D: .
DNA: TGTGCCAGCAGCAGGGGCTACAATGAGCAGTTCTTC
CDR3: CASSRGYNEQFF

size: .
V: TRBV29-1
J: TRBJ2-7
D: TRBD1
DNA: TGCAGCGCGACAGGGGAAGCTTACGAGCAGTACTTC
CDR3: CSATGEAYEQYF

size: .
V: TRBV7-8
J: TRBJ2-2
D: TRBD1
DNA: TGTGCCAGCAGCTTTCCGGGACAGGGAGGCGTACTGACCGGGGAGCTGTTTTTT
CDR3: CASSFPGQGGVLTGELFF

size: .
V: TRBV19
J: TRBJ2-7
D: TRBD1
DNA: TGTGCCAGTAGGCGAACGGCGGGACAGGCGACCTACGAGCAGTACTTC
CDR3: CASRRTAGQATYEQYF

size: .
V: TRBV6-1
J: TRBJ2-3
D: TRBD2
DNA: TGTGCCAGCAGTGGAATAGGGAGCGGGAGGGCCCGGGATACGCAGTATTTT
CDR3: CASSGIGSGRARDTQYF

size: .
V: TRBV18
J: TRBJ2-7
D: TRBD1
DNA: TGTGCCAGCTCACCGTGGGGGACAGATCCCTACGAGCAGTACTTC
CDR3: CASSPWGTDPYEQYF

size: .
V: TRBV5-1
J: TRBJ2-1
D: TRBD1
DNA: TGCGCCAGCAGCTTTAAACCGGGACAGGCTAACAATGAGCAGTTCTTC
CDR3: CASSFKPGQANNEQFF

size: .
V: TRBV29-1
J: TRBJ2-3
D: TRBD1
DNA: TGCAGCGTTGAGATAGGGGGCCAGGATACGCAGTATTTT
CDR3: CSVEIGGQDTQYF

size: few
V: TRBV18
J: TRBJ2-7
D: .
DNA: TGTGCCAGCTCACCACCTCTGCAGATCCGCTCCTACGAGCAGTACTTC
CDR3: CASSPPLQIRSYEQYF

size: .
V: TRBV11-2
J: TRBJ2-3
D: .
DNA: TGTGCCAGCAGCTTATTGGCGGGGAGCACAGATACGCAGTATTTT
CDR3: CASSLLAGSTDTQYF

size: .
V: TRBV2
J: TRBJ2-1
D: TRBD2
DNA: TGTGCCAGCAGTGAGGGGGTTAGCGGGGGACCTGGCGACAATGAGCAGTTCTTC
CDR3: CASSEGVSGGPGDNEQFF

size: .
V: TRBV6-5
J: TRBJ2-7
D: .
DNA: TGTGCCAGCACCTCACCAGGGCCCTACGAGCAGTACTTC
CDR3: CASTSPGPYEQYF

size: .
V: TRBV4-1
J: TRBJ2-1
D: TRBD2
DNA: TGCGCCAGCAGCCACTCAGCGGGGAACAATGAGCAGTTCTTC
CDR3: CASSHSAGNNEQFF

size: .
V: TRBV7-9
J: TRBJ1-6
D: TRBD1
DNA: TGTGCCAGCAGCTTATTTTTAGGACAGGGGCATAATTCACCCCTCCACTTT
CDR3: CASSLFLGQGHNSPLHF

size: .
V: TRBV21-1
J: TRBJ1-2
D: .
DNA: TGTGCCAGCAGCACTCCCCGACAGGCTTCTTATGGCTACACCTTC
CDR3: CASSTPRQASYGYTF

size: .
V: TRBV5-4
J: TRBJ1-2
D: .
DNA: TGTGCCAGCAGCGCGATGCCAACAGGAGCTGGCTACACCTTC
CDR3: CASSAMPTGAGYTF

size: .
V: TRBV11-2
J: TRBJ1-5
D: .
DNA: TGTGCCAGCAGCTTAACTGAGGGAATCGGCCAGCCCCAGCATTTT
CDR3: CASSLTEGIGQPQHF

size: .
V: TRBV5-1
J: TRBJ2-3
D: .
DNA: TGCGCCAGCAGCTTAATCTTATCGGACTGGGGCACAGATACGCAGTATTTT
CDR3: CASSLILSDWGTDTQYF

size: .
V: TRBV29-1
J: TRBJ2-7
D: TRBD2
DNA: TGCAGCGCCACTAGCGGGAGAGGTTACGAGCAGTACTTC
CDR3: CSATSGRGYEQYF

size: .
V: TRBV6-6
J: TRBJ1-1
D: .
DNA: TGTGCCAGCAGTTATCCAGGGATGGACACTGAAGCTTTCTTT
CDR3: CASSYPGMDTEAFF

size: .
V: TRBV7-2
J: TRBJ2-7
D: .
DNA: TGTGCCAGCAGCTTAGGTGCAGGTTCCTACGAGCAGTACTTC
CDR3: CASSLGAGSYEQYF

size: few
V: TRBV2
J: TRBJ1-1
D: .
DNA: TGTGCCAGCAGTGACGAGGTGAACACTGAAGCTTTCTTT
CDR3: CASSDEVNTEAFF

size: .
V: TRBV2
J: TRBJ1-2
D: TRBD1
DNA: TGTGCCAGCAGTGAGGTGCGGACAGGGGATGGCTACACCTTC
CDR3: CASSEVRTGDGYTF

size: .
V: TRBV29-1
J: TRBJ1-2
D: TRBD1
DNA: TGCAGTGCGGGGGACAGGGGATCTTGGCATGGCTACACCTTC
CDR3: CSAGDRGSWHGYTF

size: .
V: TRBV5-1
J: TRBJ2-3
D: TRBD1
DNA: TGCGCCAGCAACGACAGGGGAACAGATACGCAGTATTTT
CDR3: CASNDRGTDTQYF

size: few
V: TRBV4-2
J: TRBJ1-5
D: .
DNA: TGTGCCAGCAGCCCCCATCCGCGCTATAGCAATCAGCCCCAGCATTTT
CDR3: CASSPHPRYSNQPQHF

size: .
V: TRBV11-3
J: TRBJ2-1
D: .
DNA: TGTGCCAGCAGCCTGTCGCGGTTCTACAATGAGCAGTTCTTC
CDR3: CASSLSRFYNEQFF

size: .
V: TRBV5-4
J: TRBJ2-3
D: TRBD2
DNA: TGTGCCAGCAGCTTGAGGCTAGCGGGAGATGATACGCAGTATTTT
CDR3: CASSLRLAGDDTQYF

size: .
V: TRBV3-1/TRBV3-2
J: TRBJ2-7
D: TRBD2
DNA: TGTGCCAGCAGCCAAGGTAGCGGGAGTTACGAGCAGTACTTC
CDR3: CASSQGSGSYEQYF

size: .
V: TRBV5-1
J: TRBJ1-4
D: .
DNA: TGCGCCAGCAGCTTGGCCGCAGGGGTCAATGAAAAACTGTTTTTT
CDR3: CASSLAAGVNEKLFF

size: .
V: TRBV7-3
J: TRBJ1-1
D: .
DNA: TGTGCCAGCAGACAAACAGGGCACACTGAAGCTTTCTTT
CDR3: CASRQTGHTEAFF

size: .
V: TRBV5-4
J: TRBJ2-5
D: .
DNA: TGTGCCAGCAGCGGGAAGACGGGACTTCAAGAGACCCAGTACTTC
CDR3: CASSGKTGLQETQYF

size: .
V: TRBV28
J: TRBJ2-7
D: TRBD1
DNA: TGTGCCAGCAGTTTAACGGGACAGGGGTCCTACGAGCAGTACTTC
CDR3: CASSLTGQGSYEQYF

size: .
V: TRBV7-3
J: TRBJ2-1
D: .
DNA: TGTGCCAGCAGTATACGTCCCCCGGACACCTACAATGAGCAGTTCTTC
CDR3: CASSIRPPDTYNEQFF